This T cell receptor (beta chain) emerged from a study of identical twins. Study-level points and caveats: For cord blood, abundant beta clonotypes had fewer insertions, unlike memory repertoires, which showed none.

Unique molecular identifiers were present on cDNA, and template switching added a universal primer site. Each CDR3 protein gets one entry after TCRdb re-called the 5' RACE reads with MiXCR. The sample has 200,000 to 300,000 distinct CDR3 sequences, 6% to 8.5% seen once. The germline V gene encodes CDR1 MGHRA and CDR2 YSYEKL. CDR3 length: 15 residues. With 8 bases clipped from V and 4 bases from J, the junction kept 4 bases outside the gene matches. As to this clonotype: Its antigen is unknown.

These same data were also listed under a study on yellow fever vaccine responses in identical twins.

This clonotype was sampled from a young woman in good health. Sequences were obtained from CD8+ T cells sorted from blood. The rearrangement links TRBV4-1 to TRBJ2-2; 13 bases agree with TRBD2. This CDR3 reads CASHTSGGATGELFF. The CDR3 DNA reads as TGCGCCAGCCACACTAGCGGGGGGGCCACCGGGGAGCTGTTTTTT.